The 10 T cell receptor beta chains reported below all come from one sample, sequenced in a study of identical twins. TCRdb re-called the 5' RACE reads through MiXCR, storing one row per CDR3 protein. The data show about 200,000 distinct CDR3 sequences, 7.5% seen once. The same data also went into a second study, on yellow fever vaccine responses in identical twins.

Input material: memory (CD45RO+) T cells sorted from blood. These receptor sequences come from a woman aged 18-29 years in good health.

There are many counts of this clonotype. This sequence joins TRBV5-1 and TRBJ2-7; weak D call: TRBD1 (5 bases). The CDR3 covers 15 residues. Trimming took off 4 bases at V and 2 bases at J, with 16 bases between the two ends. Germline V gene data show CDR1 as SGHRS and CDR2 as YFSETQ. The CDR3 reads CASSGASFPTYEQYF. CDR3 in DNA: TGCGCCAGCAGCGGGGCTAGTTTCCCTACCTACGAGCAGTACTTC.

By sample share, this clonotype is medium-sized (0.01 to 0.1%). The rearrangement links TRBV20-1 to TRBJ2-1; 15 nucleotides agree with TRBD2. Germline V lookup: CDR1 DFQATT, CDR2 SNEGSKA (reference sequence). The V gene end was trimmed by 4 bases and the J gene end by 9 bases; junction bases not matched to a gene: 10. The length of the CDR3 is 16 residues. CDR3 residues: CSANPGLAGGRGEQFF. The CDR3 DNA reads TGCAGTGCTAACCCGGGACTAGCGGGAGGCCGGGGTGAGCAGTTCTTC.

The chain carries TRBV18 and TRBJ2-7, with TRBD1 matching 8 bases. Germline V lookup: CDR1 KGHSH, CDR2 LQKENI. J lost 12 bases, V lost 6 bases, and 10 bases had no gene match. The CDR3 length is 12 residues. In DNA, the CDR3 is TGTGCCAGCTCCCCGGGACAGGACAATTGGTACTTC. This encodes CASSPGQDNWYF. Full variable domain (outside the CDR3, taken from reference TRBV18 and TRBJ2-7): NAGVMQNPRHLVRRRGQEARLRCSPMKGHSHVYWYRQLPEEGLKFMVYLQKENIIDESGMPKERFSAEFPKEGPSILRIQQVVRGDSAAYFCASSPGQDNWYFGPGTRLTVT.

A few counts support this clonotype. The chain is built from TRBV20-1 and TRBJ2-2, with D perhaps TRBD1 (7 bases). CDR1 is DFQATT, CDR2 SNEGSKA, per germline (reference sequence). CDR3 size: 15 residues. V lost 0 bases and J 5 bases, leaving 13 bases between the germline ends. For the CDR3, the DNA is TGCAGTGCTAGAGACCCAGGGGGAGGAACCGGGGAGCTGTTTTTT. Translation gives CSARDPGGGTGELFF.

At least ten counts were recorded for this clonotype. The rearrangement uses TRBV5-5 and TRBJ2-5; 11 bases are a match to TRBD1. The CDR3 runs to 15 residues. V lost 3 bases, J lost 5 bases, and 6 bases stayed unmatched. CDR1 is SGHKS and CDR2 is YYEKEE in the germline V gene (reference sequence). The CDR3, as DNA: TGTGCCAGCAGCTCCAGGACAGGGGGCCTGGAGACCCAGTACTTC. This gives the protein CASSSRTGGLETQYF.

This clonotype was seen ten or more times. This chain joins TRBV3-1 and TRBJ2-2, with D perhaps matching TRBD1 (6 bases). V dropped 6 bases and J dropped 7 bases, with 24 bases sitting between them. In germline, CDR1 is LGHDT, CDR2 YNNKEL (reference sequence). This CDR3 comprises 17 residues. As DNA, the CDR3 is TGTGCCAGCAGGAAGGGGGTGATGACGTTGGACAACGGGGAGCTGTTTTTT. Translation gives CASRKGVMTLDNGELFF.

This clonotype has at least ten counts. J is TRBJ1-2 and V is TRBV20-1; tentatively, D is TRBD1 (6 bases). This CDR3 region has 13 residues. Germline V gene data show CDR1 as DFQATT and CDR2 as SNEGSKA (reference sequence). Between the trimmed V and J ends, which lost 7 bases and 5 bases, there was a span of 17 bases. CDR3 region: CSEARGQLYGYTF. CDR3 DNA sequence: TGCAGTGAGGCCCGGGGGCAGTTGTATGGCTACACCTTC.

The chain employs TRBV5-1 and TRBJ2-2; weak D call: TRBD1 (6 bases). The V gene lost 1 base and the J gene lost 2 bases, with 9 bases spanning the gap. CDR1 SGHRS and CDR2 YFSETQ come from the germline V gene. The CDR3 sequence is 15 residues long. This CDR3 reads CASSLTGTNTGELFF. As DNA, the CDR3 is TGCGCCAGCAGCTTGACAGGGACCAACACCGGGGAGCTGTTTTTT.

This clonotype appeared many times. The CDR3 reads CASIPTSWGANVLTF. The CDR3 bases are TGTGCCAGCATCCCGACCTCTTGGGGGGCCAACGTCCTGACTTTC. This chain links TRBV2 with TRBJ2-6; the D is unclear. From germline, CDR1 is SNHLY and CDR2 FYNNEI. This CDR3 is built from 15 residues. V lost 7 bases, J lost 4 bases, and 14 bases lay in between.

The chain has TRBV24-1 and TRBJ2-3; no clear D. This CDR3 has 14 residues. Germline CDR1 is KGHDR and CDR2 is SFDVKD. Trimming pared 4 bases from V and 2 bases from J, leaving 9 bases between. The CDR3 bases are TGTGCCACCAGTGACAGAACTGCCACAGATACGCAGTATTTT. Residues: CATSDRTATDTQYF.